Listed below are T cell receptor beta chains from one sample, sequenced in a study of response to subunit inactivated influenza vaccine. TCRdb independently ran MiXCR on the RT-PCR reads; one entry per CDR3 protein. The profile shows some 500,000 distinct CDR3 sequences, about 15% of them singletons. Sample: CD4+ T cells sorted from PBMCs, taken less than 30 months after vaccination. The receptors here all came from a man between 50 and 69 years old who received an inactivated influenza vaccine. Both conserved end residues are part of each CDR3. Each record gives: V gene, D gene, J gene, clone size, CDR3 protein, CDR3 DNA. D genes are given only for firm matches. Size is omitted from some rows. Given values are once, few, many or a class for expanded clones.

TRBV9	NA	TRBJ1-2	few	CASTPGEAQGYTF	TGTGCCAGCACTCCAGGGGAAGCTCAGGGCTACACCTTC
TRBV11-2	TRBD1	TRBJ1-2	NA	CASSLNNRGGYTF	TGTGCCAGCAGCCTAAATAACAGGGGTGGCTACACCTTC
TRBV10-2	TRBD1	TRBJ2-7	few	CASRETGSRYEQYF	TGCGCCAGCAGGGAGACAGGGTCCCGCTACGAGCAGTACTTC
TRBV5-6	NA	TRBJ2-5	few	CASSLGPTRKETQYF	TGTGCCAGCAGCTTGGGACCGACTAGAAAAGAGACCCAGTACTTC
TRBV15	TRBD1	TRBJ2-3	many	CATSSRGQGWDTQYF	TGTGCCACCAGCTCCCGGGGACAGGGATGGGATACGCAGTATTTT
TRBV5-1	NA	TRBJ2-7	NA	CASSLAPATAGEQYF	TGCGCCAGCAGCTTGGCCCCAGCTACGGCTGGGGAGCAGTACTTC
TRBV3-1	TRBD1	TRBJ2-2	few	CASSYGQGVITGELFF	TGTGCCAGCAGTTACGGACAGGGGGTTATCACCGGGGAGCTGTTTTTT
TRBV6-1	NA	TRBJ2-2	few	CASNPSSLGTGELFF	TGTGCCAGCAACCCTTCCAGCTTGGGGACCGGGGAGCTGTTTTTT
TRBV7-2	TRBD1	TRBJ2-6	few	CASSGGTGYTGANVLTF	TGTGCCAGCAGCGGGGGGACAGGGTACACTGGGGCCAACGTCCTGACTTTC
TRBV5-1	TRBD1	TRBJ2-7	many	CASSSTNRGTYEQYF	TGCGCCAGCAGCTCGACCAACAGGGGAACCTACGAGCAGTACTTC
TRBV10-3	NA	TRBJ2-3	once	CAIRSQPSTDTQYF	TGTGCCATCCGAAGCCAGCCTAGCACAGATACGCAGTATTTT
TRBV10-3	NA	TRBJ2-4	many	CAISDPLAKNIQYF	TGTGCCATCAGTGACCCTCTAGCCAAAAACATTCAGTACTTC
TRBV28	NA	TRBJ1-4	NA	CASSWTEGKLFF	TGTGCCAGCAGCTGGACAGAGGGAAAACTGTTTTTT
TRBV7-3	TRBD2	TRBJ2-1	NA	CASSFAGTSGSPKQFF	TGTGCCAGCAGCTTTGCCGGGACTAGCGGGAGCCCAAAGCAGTTCTTC
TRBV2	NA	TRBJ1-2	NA	CASSEALSGARDYGYTF	TGTGCCAGCAGTGAAGCGCTGTCCGGAGCCAGGGACTATGGCTACACCTTC
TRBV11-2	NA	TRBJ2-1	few	CASSKDTNNEQFF	TGTGCCAGCAGCAAGGACACCAACAATGAGCAGTTCTTC
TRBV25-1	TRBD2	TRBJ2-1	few	CASSELSGSSYNEQFF	TGTGCCAGCAGTGAATTGAGCGGGAGCTCCTACAATGAGCAGTTCTTC
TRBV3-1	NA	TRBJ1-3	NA	CASSQVSAGSNSGNTIYF	TGTGCCAGCAGCCAAGTCTCGGCAGGATCTAACTCTGGAAACACCATATATTTT
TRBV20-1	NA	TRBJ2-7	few	CSAIDKLDEQYF	TGCAGTGCTATAGACAAGCTCGACGAGCAGTACTTC
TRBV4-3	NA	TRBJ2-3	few	CASSQAGSDTQYF	TGCGCCAGCAGCCAAGCGGGTTCTGATACGCAGTATTTT
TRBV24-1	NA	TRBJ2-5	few	CATKTTGETQYF	TGTGCCACCAAGACTACAGGAGAGACCCAGTACTTC
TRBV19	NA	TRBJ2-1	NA	CASSTRDVYNEQFF	TGTGCCAGTAGTACAAGGGACGTCTACAATGAGCAGTTCTTC
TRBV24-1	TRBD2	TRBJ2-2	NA	CATRALAGAGELFF	TGTGCCACCAGGGCACTAGCGGGAGCCGGGGAGCTGTTTTTT
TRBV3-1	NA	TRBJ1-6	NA	CASSQDQPSGSPLHF	TGTGCCAGCAGCCAAGACCAACCGAGTGGTTCACCCCTCCACTTT
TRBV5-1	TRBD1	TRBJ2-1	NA	CASSLVGQGRDEQFF	TGCGCCAGCAGCTTGGTGGGACAGGGGAGAGATGAGCAGTTCTTC
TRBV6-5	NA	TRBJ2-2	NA	CASSYSIVTGELFF	TGTGCCAGCAGTTACTCGATAGTAACCGGGGAGCTGTTTTTT
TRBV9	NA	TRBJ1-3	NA	CASSVRSGGSGNTIYF	TGTGCCAGCAGCGTGAGGAGTGGAGGATCTGGAAACACCATATATTTT
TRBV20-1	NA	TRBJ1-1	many	CSPFSGGTEAFF	TGCAGTCCTTTCTCGGGTGGCACTGAAGCTTTCTTT